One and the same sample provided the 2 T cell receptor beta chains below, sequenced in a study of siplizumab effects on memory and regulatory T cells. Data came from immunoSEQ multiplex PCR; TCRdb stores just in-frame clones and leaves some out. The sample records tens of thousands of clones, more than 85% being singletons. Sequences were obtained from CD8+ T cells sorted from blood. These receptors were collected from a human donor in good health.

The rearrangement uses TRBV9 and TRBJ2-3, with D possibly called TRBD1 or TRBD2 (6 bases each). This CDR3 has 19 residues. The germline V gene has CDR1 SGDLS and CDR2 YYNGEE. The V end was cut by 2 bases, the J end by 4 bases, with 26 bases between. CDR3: CASSVYGGRAIETPDTQYF. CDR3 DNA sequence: TGTGCCAGCAGCGTTTATGGGGGGCGCGCCATTGAGACTCCAGATACGCAGTATTTT.

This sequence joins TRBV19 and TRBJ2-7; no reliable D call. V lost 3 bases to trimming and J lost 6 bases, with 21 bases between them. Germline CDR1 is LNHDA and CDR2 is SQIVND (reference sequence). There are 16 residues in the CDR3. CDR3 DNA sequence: TGTGCCAGTAGTATTTATGGCAGTGGCTCCCCCGCCGAGCAGTACTTC. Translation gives CASSIYGSGSPAEQYF.